This note documents a single T cell receptor beta chain sequence. Its target is unknown. Trimming shortened V by 1 base and J by 9 bases, and 19 bases separated the two germline ends. The CDR3 covers 16 residues. CDR1 is LGHDT and CDR2 is YNNKEL in the germline V gene (reference sequence). This record comes from a study of vaccination effects on CD4 cells after COVID-19. The method was immunoSEQ multiplex PCR; TCRdb's version includes in-frame clones alone and lacks a portion of them. The sample consists of tens of thousands of clones, about 69% of them appearing once. The ViraFEST assay expanded antigen-specific CD4+ T cells with viral peptide pools before sequencing. Culture proceeded for approximately nine days, and CD4+ T cells were then isolated. The vaccine recipients had no prior SARS-CoV-2 infection, with negative nucleocapsid antibodies. Study outcomes and limitations: Cross-reaction with common cold coronaviruses was seen in only 1 of 255 vaccine-induced clones from healthy vaccinees.

This chain links TRBV3-1 (or the pseudogene TRBV3-2) with TRBJ2-1, with D tentatively TRBD1 or TRBD2 (5 bases each). This clonotype was obtained from a human donor who received a COVID-19 vaccine. This sample comprised CD4+ T cells from PBMCs cultured with HCoV-OC43 spike peptides, obtained before COVID-19 vaccination. Subset in this sample: HCoV-OC43 spike overlapping peptide pool stimulation. CDR3 coding DNA: TGTGCCAGCAGCCAAGTACTGCCCGGGGCCTCGGGTGAGCAGTTCTTC. Translating gives CASSQVLPGASGEQFF.